Detailed here is one TCR beta chain. This sample is part of a study of cytomegalovirus exposure and HLA in healthy donors. A multiplex PCR was run with 60 Vbeta primers and 13 Jbeta primers. Data came from immunoSEQ multiplex PCR; TCRdb stores just in-frame clones and leaves some out. The data contain around 140,000 clones, approximately 75% of them singletons. The germline V and J ends were trimmed by 3 bases and 2 bases, with 10 bases remaining between them. From germline, CDR1 is ENHRY and CDR2 SYGVKD. The CDR3 has 14 amino acids. The sequenced sample was PBMCs. The receptor was isolated from a male donor in good health and CMV-seronegative. V is TRBV10-3 and J is TRBJ2-5; D may be TRBD2 (6 bases). This CDR3 reads CAISDEGRQETQYF. DNA of the CDR3: TGTGCCATCAGTGACGAGGGGAGGCAAGAGACCCAGTACTTC.